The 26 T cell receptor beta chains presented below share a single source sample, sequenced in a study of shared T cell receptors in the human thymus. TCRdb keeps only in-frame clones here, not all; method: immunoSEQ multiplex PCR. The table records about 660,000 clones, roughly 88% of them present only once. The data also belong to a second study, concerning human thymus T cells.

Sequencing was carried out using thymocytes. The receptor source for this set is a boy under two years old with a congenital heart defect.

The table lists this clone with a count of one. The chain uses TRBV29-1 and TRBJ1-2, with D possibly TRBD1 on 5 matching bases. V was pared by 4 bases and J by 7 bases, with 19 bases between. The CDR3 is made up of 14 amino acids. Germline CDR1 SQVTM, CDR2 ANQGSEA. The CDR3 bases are TGCAGCGTTGGGCGGGACGCGGGGGAAGGTGGCTACACCTTC. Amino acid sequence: CSVGRDAGEGGYTF.

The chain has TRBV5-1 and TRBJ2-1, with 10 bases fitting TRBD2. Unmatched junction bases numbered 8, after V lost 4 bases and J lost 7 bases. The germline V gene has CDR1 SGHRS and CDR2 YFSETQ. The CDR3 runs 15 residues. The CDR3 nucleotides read TGCGCCAGCAGCCCCACTAGCGGGATTGGGAATGAGCAGTTCTTC. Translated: CASSPTSGIGNEQFF.

The CDR3 region is CASSSGKGRETQYF. CDR3 in DNA: TGTGCCAGCAGTTCCGGAAAGGGGAGGGAGACCCAGTACTTC. V gene TRBV28 combines with J gene TRBJ2-5; maybe TRBD2 (6 bases). The germline V gene encodes CDR1 MDHEN and CDR2 SYDVKM. V was shortened by 4 bases and J by 5 bases, with 14 bases between the two germline ends. The CDR3 sequence is 14 residues long.

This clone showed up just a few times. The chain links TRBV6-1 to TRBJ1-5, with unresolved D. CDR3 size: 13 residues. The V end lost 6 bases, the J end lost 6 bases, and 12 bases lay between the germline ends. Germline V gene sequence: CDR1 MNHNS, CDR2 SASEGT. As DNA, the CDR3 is TGTGCCAGCAGCGCCTGGAGGAGTCAGCCCCAGCATTTT. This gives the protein CASSAWRSQPQHF.

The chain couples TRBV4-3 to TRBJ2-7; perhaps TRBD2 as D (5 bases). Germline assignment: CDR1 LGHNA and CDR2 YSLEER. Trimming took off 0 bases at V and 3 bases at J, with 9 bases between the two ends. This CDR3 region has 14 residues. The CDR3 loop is CASSQDRAGYEQYF. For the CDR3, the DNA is TGCGCCAGCAGCCAAGATCGGGCGGGCTACGAGCAGTACTTC.

The CDR3 bases are TGTGCCAGCAGCTTGGGGGGACAGCGCAAGAGGACCCAGTACTTC. Translation gives CASSLGGQRKRTQYF. This chain uses TRBV5-8 with TRBJ2-5, with TRBD1 identical over 7 bases. Trimming removed 0 bases from V and 7 bases from J; junction bases left unmatched: 9. Germline V gene sequence: CDR1 SGHTS, CDR2 YDEGEE. This CDR3 comprises 15 residues.

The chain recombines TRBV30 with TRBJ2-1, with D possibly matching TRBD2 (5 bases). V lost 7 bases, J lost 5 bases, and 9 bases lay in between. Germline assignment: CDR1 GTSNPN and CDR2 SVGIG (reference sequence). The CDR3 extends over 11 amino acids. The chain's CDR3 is CAYMGDNEQFF. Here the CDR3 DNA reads TGTGCCTATATGGGAGACAATGAGCAGTTCTTC.

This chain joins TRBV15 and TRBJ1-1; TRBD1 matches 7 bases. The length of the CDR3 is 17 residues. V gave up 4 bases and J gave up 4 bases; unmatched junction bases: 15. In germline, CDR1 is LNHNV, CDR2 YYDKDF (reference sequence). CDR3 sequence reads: CATSMLQGPPRFTEAFF. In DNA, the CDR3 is TGTGCCACCAGCATGCTACAGGGGCCCCCAAGATTCACTGAAGCTTTCTTT.

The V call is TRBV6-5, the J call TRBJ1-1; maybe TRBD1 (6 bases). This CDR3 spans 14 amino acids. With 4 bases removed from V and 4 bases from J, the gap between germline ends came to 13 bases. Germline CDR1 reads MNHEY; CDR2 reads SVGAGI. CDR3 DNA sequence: TGTGCCAGCAGTTGGAATACAGGGTGCACTGAAGCTTTCTTT. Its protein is CASSWNTGCTEAFF.

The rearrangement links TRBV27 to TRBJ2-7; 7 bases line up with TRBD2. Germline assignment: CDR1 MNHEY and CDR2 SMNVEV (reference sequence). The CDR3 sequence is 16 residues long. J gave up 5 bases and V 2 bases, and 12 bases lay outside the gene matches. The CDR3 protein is CASSLERGGSGHEQYF. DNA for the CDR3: TGTGCCAGCAGTTTAGAAAGGGGAGGGTCTGGCCACGAGCAGTACTTC.

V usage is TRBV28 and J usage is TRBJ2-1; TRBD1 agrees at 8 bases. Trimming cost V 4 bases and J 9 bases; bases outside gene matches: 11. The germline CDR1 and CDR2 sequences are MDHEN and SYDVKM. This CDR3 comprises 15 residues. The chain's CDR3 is CASSSSRTGQSEQFF. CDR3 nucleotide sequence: TGTGCCAGCAGTTCCTCCCGGACAGGGCAGAGTGAGCAGTTCTTC. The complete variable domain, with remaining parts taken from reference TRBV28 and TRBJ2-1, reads DVKVTQSSRYLVKRTGEKVFLECVQDMDHENMFWYRQDPGLGLRLIYFSYDVKMKEKGDIPEGYSVSREKKERFSLILESASTNQTSMYLCASSSSRTGQSEQFFGPGTRLTVL.

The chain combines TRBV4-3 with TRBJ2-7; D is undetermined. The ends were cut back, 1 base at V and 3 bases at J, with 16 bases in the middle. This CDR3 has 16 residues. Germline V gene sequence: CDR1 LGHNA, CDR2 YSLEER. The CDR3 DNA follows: TGCGCCAGCAGCCAAGGACGCGACTTGAGCTACTACGAGCAGTACTTC. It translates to CASSQGRDLSYYEQYF.

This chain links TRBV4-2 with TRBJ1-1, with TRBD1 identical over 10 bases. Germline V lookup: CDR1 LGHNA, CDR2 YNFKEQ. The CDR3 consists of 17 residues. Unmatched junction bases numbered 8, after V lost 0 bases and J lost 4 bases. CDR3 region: CASSQDTGQGDSTEAFF. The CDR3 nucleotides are TGTGCCAGCAGCCAAGATACTGGACAGGGGGATAGCACTGAAGCTTTCTTT.

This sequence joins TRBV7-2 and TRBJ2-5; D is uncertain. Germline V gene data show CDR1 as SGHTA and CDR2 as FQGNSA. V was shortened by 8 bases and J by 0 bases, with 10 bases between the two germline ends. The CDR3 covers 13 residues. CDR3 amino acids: CASSCRYQETQYF. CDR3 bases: TGTGCCAGCTCTTGTCGTTACCAAGAGACCCAGTACTTC.

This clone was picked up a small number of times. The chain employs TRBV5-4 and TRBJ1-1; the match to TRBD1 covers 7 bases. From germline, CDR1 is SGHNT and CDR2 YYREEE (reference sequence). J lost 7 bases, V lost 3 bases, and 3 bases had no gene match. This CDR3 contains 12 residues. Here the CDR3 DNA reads TGTGCCAGCAGCTCTCGGACAGGTGAAGCTTTCTTT. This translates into CASSSRTGEAFF.

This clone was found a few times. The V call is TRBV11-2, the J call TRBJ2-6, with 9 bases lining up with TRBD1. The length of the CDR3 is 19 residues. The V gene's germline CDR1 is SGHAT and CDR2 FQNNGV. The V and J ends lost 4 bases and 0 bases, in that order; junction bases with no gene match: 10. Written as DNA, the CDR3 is TGTGCCAGCAGCTCTAACCCGGGACAGGGAAGCTCTGGGGCCAACGTCCTGACTTTC. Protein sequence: CASSSNPGQGSSGANVLTF.

The CDR3 DNA is TGTGCCAGCAGCCCGGGACAGGCTGGAAACACCATATATTTT. It specifies CASSPGQAGNTIYF. The rearrangement links TRBV7-6 to TRBJ1-3; 8 positions match TRBD1. Germline CDR1 is SGHVS and CDR2 is FNYEAQ. V shed 5 bases, J shed 2 bases, and the junction held 2 bases outside the gene matches. This CDR3 has 14 amino acids.

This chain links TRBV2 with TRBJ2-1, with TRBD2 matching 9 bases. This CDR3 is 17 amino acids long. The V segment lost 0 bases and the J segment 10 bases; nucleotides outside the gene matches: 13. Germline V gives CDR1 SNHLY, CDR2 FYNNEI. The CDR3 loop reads CASSEAGPIAGGGEQFF. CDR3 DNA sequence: TGTGCCAGCAGTGAAGCGGGTCCGATCGCGGGAGGGGGGGAGCAGTTCTTC.

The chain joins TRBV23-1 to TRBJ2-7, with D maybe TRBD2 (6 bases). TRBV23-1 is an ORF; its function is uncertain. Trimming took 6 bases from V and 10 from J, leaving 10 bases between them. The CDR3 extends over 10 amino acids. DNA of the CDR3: TGCGCCAGCAGCGCGGGACTCCAGTACTTC. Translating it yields CASSAGLQYF.

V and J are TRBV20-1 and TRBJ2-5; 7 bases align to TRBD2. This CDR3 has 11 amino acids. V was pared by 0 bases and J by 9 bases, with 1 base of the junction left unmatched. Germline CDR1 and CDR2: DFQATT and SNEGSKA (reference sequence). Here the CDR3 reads CSARDGGAQYF. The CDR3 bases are TGCAGTGCTAGAGATGGGGGGGCCCAGTACTTC.

The CDR3 nucleotides are TGTGCCAGCAGCTTGGACGGGACACCTACACAACGAACGCAGTATTTT. Translated, it gives CASSLDGTPTQRTQYF. The chain carries TRBV5-4 and TRBJ2-3, with D possibly being TRBD1 (6 bases). Trimming removed 0 bases at V and 9 bases at J, with 20 bases between. This CDR3 comprises 16 residues. Germline assignment: CDR1 SGHNT and CDR2 YYREEE (reference sequence).

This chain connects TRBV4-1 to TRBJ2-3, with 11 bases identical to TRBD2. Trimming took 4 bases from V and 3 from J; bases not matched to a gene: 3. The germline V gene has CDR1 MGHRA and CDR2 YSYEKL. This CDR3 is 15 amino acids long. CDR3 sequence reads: CASSLSGRGTDTQYF. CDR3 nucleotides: TGCGCCAGCAGCCTTAGCGGGAGGGGTACAGATACGCAGTATTTT.

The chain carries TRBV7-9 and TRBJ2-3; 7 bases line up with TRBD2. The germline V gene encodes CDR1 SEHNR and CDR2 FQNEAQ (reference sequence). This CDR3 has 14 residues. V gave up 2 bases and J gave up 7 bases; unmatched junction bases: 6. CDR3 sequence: CASSLWREKNTQYF. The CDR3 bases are TGTGCCAGCAGCTTATGGCGGGAGAAGAATACGCAGTATTTT.

Here the CDR3 DNA reads TGCAGCGTTGAAAGGTCTTCGGGTAGTGACGATGAGCAGTTCTTC. Its translation is CSVERSSGSDDEQFF. V and J are TRBV29-1 and TRBJ2-1, with no clear D. Per the germline V gene, CDR1 is SQVTM and CDR2 is ANQGSEA. V shed 2 bases and J shed 8 bases, with 19 bases lying between them. This CDR3 comprises 15 residues.

Here the CDR3 DNA reads TGTGCCAGCAGTTATCCGCGGTGGGGGGACTATGGCTACACCTTC. Translated: CASSYPRWGDYGYTF. The chain is built from TRBV6-5 and TRBJ1-2; possibly TRBD1 for D (5 bases). Germline V CDR1 and CDR2: MNHEY, SVGAGI. The CDR3 covers 15 residues. Trimming left V 3 bases short and J 3 bases short, with 14 bases between.

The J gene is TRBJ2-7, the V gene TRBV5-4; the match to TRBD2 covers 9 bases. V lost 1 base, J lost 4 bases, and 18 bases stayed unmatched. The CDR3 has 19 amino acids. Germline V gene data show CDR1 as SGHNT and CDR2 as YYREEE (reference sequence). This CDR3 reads CASSLKATETEREVYEQYF. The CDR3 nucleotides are TGTGCCAGCAGCTTGAAGGCAACGGAAACGGAGCGGGAGGTATACGAGCAGTACTTC.